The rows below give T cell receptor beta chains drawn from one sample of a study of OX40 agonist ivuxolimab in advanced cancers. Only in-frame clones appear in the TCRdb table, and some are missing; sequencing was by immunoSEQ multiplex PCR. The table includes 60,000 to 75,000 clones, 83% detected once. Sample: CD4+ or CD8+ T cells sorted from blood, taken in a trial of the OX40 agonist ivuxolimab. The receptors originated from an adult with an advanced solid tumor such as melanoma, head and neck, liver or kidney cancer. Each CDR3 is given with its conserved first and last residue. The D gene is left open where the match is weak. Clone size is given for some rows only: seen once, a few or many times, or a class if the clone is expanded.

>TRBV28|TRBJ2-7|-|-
CASSITGTPYEQYF
TGTGCCAGCAGCATAACAGGAACTCCCTACGAGCAGTACTTC
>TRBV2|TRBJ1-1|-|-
CASSERTNTEAFF
TGTGCCAGCAGTGAAAGGACGAACACTGAAGCTTTCTTT
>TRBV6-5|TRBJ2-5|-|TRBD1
CASSPRTGRKTQYF
TGTGCCAGCAGTCCGCGGACAGGGAGAAAGACCCAGTACTTC
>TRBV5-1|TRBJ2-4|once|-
CASTPVPGFKNIQYF
TGCGCCAGCACCCCCGTCCCGGGGTTCAAAAACATTCAGTACTTC
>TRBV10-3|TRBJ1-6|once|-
CAISGRGGDNSPLHF
TGTGCCATCAGTGGCCGCGGGGGTGATAATTCACCCCTCCACTTT
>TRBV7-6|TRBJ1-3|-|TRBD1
CASSQSGRDRASGNTIYF
TGTGCCAGCAGCCAGAGCGGCCGGGACAGAGCCTCTGGAAACACCATATATTTT
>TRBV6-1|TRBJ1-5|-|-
CASRSQVNQPQHF
TGTGCCAGCAGGTCACAGGTTAATCAGCCCCAGCATTTT
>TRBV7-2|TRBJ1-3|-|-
CASTRDTGNTIYF
TGTGCCAGCACCCGGGACACAGGAAACACCATATATTTT
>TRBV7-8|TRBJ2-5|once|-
CASSFSQTQYF
TGTGCCAGCAGCTTTTCGCAGACCCAGTACTTC
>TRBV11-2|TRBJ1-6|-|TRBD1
CASSLSTGYPINSPLHF
TGTGCCAGCAGCTTATCGACAGGGTACCCTATTAATTCACCCCTCCACTTT
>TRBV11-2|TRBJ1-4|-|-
CASSLYRTRNEKLFF
TGTGCCAGCAGCTTATACCGAACCCGTAATGAAAAACTGTTTTTT
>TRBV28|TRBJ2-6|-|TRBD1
CASLGQALPGANVLTF
TGTGCCAGCCTGGGACAGGCCCTCCCTGGGGCCAACGTCCTGACTTTC
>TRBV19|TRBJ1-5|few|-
CAAYGGLDQPQHF
TGTGCCGCGTACGGGGGGTTGGATCAGCCCCAGCATTTT
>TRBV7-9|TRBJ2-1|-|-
CASSLDPRGRPDNEQFF
TGTGCCAGCAGCTTAGATCCCCGGGGGCGCCCTGACAATGAGCAGTTCTTC
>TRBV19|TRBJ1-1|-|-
CASMSRGWPEAFF
TGTGCCAGTATGAGCCGGGGTTGGCCTGAAGCTTTCTTT
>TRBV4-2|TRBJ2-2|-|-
CASSQEGAGRDGELFF
TGTGCCAGCAGCCAAGAAGGGGCCGGTCGGGACGGGGAGCTGTTTTTT
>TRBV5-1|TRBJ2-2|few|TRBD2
CASSLVAGASGELFF
TGCGCCAGCAGCTTGGTAGCGGGGGCCTCCGGGGAGCTGTTTTTT
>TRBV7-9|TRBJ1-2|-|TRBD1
CASSEGQGGGYTF
TGTGCCAGCAGCGAGGGACAGGGCGGCGGCTACACCTTC
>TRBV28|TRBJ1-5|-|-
CASSFGWGNQPQHF
TGTGCCAGCAGTTTTGGTTGGGGCAATCAGCCCCAGCATTTT
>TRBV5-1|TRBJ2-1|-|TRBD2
CASTPVLGSGRSGENEQFF
TGCGCCAGCACCCCGGTTTTGGGTAGCGGGAGATCGGGGGAGAATGAGCAGTTCTTC
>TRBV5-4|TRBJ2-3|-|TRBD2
CASSSGGSTDTQYF
TGTGCCAGCAGCTCCGGGGGGTCCACAGATACGCAGTATTTT
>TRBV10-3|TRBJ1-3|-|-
CAISEPSGASSGNTIYF
TGTGCCATCAGTGAGCCATCAGGGGCTAGCTCTGGAAACACCATATATTTT
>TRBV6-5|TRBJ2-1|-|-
CASSYSTERNEQFF
TGTGCCAGCAGTTACTCGACCGAAAGGAATGAGCAGTTCTTC
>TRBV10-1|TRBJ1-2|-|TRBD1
CASSADRGIGGYTF
TGCGCCAGCAGTGCGGACAGGGGGATTGGTGGCTACACCTTC
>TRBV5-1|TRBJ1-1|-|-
CASSRHTGSDSTEAFF
TGCGCCAGCAGCAGACATACAGGGTCCGATAGCACTGAAGCTTTCTTT
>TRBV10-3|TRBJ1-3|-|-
CAISVGSLDTIYF
TGTGCCATCAGTGTCGGCAGTCTGGACACCATATATTTT
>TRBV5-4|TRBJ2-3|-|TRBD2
CASTGGGDTQYF
TGTGCCAGCACCGGGGGGGGAGATACGCAGTATTTT
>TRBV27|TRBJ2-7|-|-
CASSLTGTYYEQYF
TGTGCCAGCAGTCTAACCGGGACCTACTACGAGCAGTACTTC
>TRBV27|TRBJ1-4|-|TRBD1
CASGYRGLGEKLFF
TGTGCCAGCGGATACAGGGGGCTTGGTGAAAAACTGTTTTTT
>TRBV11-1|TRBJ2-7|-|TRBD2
CASSPRAGVPYEQYF
TGTGCCAGCAGCCCCCGTGCGGGGGTCCCCTACGAGCAGTACTTC
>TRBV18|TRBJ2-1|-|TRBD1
CASSPQGAGWDEQFF
TGTGCCAGCTCACCACAGGGGGCCGGTTGGGATGAGCAGTTCTTC
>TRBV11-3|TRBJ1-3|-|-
CASSRGTGNTIYF
TGTGCCAGCAGCCGGGGGACTGGAAACACCATATATTTT